This T cell receptor beta chain was captured by sequencing in a study of cytomegalovirus exposure and HLA in healthy donors. This clone has just a few counts. Its antigen is currently unknown. Broader study findings: Accounts indicate the classifier identified cytomegalovirus status with strong specificity and sensitivity. Presence/absence analysis assumed near-uniform sequencing depth across donors.

The PCR had 60 Vbeta and 13 Jbeta primers. Assay: immunoSEQ multiplex PCR; the TCRdb copy retains only in-frame clones and omits some. The sample lists approximately 100,000 clones, approximately 80% occurring once. Germline assignment: CDR1 SGHRS and CDR2 YFSETQ. The CDR3 consists of 13 residues. The junction had 5 bases not matched to a gene; V was cut back by 5 bases and J by 8 bases. Sequencing was carried out using PBMCs. The receptor was isolated from a female donor in good health and CMV-seronegative. The genes are TRBV5-1 and TRBJ2-1, with TRBD2 identical over 9 bases. Here the CDR3 DNA reads TGCGCCAGCAGTTCCATAGCGGGGGATGAGCAGTTCTTC. Its translation: CASSSIAGDEQFF.